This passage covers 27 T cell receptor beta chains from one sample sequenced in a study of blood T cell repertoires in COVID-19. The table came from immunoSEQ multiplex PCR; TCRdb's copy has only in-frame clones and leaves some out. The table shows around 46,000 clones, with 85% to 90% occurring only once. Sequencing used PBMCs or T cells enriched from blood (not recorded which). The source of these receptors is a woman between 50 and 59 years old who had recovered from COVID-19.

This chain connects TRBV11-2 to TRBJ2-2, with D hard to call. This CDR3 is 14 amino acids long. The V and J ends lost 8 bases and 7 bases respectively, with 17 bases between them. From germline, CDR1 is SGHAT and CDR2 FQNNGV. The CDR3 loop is CASGLNVPSGELFF. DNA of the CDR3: TGTGCCAGCGGATTGAACGTCCCTAGCGGGGAGCTGTTTTTT.

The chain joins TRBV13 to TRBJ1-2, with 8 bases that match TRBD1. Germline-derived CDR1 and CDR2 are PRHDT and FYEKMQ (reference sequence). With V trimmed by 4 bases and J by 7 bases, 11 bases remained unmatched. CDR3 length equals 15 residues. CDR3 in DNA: TGTGCCAGCAGCTCCCTAATGGACAGGGACTCTGGCTACACCTTC. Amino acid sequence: CASSSLMDRDSGYTF.

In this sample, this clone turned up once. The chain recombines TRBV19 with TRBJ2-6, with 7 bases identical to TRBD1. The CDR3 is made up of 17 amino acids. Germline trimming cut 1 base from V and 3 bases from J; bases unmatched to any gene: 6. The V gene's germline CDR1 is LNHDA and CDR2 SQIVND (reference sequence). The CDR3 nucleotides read TGTGCCAGTAGTATAGTTACAGGGGCGAGTGGGGCCAACGTCCTGACTTTC. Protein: CASSIVTGASGANVLTF.

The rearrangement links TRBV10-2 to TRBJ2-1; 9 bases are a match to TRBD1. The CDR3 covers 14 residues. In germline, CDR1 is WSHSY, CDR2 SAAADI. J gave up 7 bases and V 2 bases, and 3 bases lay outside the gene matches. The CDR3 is CASSERTGVNEQFF. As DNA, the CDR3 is TGCGCCAGCAGTGAGAGGACAGGGGTTAATGAGCAGTTCTTC.

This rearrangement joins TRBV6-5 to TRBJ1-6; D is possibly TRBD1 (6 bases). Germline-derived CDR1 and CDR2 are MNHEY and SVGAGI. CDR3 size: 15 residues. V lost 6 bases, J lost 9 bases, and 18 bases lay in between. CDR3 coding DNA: TGTGCCAGCAGCTGGAGTTGGGAAGGGGGTTCACCCCTCCACTTT. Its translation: CASSWSWEGGSPLHF.

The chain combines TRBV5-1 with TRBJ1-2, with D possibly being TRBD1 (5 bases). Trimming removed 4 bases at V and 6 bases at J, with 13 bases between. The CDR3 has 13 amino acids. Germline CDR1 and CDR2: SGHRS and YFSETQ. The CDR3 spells CASSGGTVDGYTF. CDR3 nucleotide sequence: TGCGCCAGCAGCGGAGGGACGGTTGATGGCTACACCTTC.

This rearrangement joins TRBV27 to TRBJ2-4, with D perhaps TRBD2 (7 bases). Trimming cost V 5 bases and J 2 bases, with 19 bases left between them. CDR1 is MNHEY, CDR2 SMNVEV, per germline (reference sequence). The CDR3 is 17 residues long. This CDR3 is CASSPAQGRGPKNIQYF. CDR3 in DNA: TGTGCCAGCAGTCCTGCGCAGGGGAGGGGCCCCAAAAACATTCAGTACTTC.

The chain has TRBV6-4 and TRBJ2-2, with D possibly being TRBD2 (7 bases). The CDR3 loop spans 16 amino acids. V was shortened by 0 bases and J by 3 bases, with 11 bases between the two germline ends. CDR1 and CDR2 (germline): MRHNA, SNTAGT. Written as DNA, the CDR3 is TGTGCCAGCAGTGACTCGGCGGGGGCAGACACCGGGGAGCTGTTTTTT. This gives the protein CASSDSAGADTGELFF.

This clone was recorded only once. CDR3 sequence reads: CASSFGGRTYNEQFF. The CDR3 coding sequence is TGTGCCAGCAGCTTCGGAGGCCGTACCTACAATGAGCAGTTCTTC. V is TRBV5-8 and J is TRBJ2-1; D is perhaps TRBD2 (5 bases). The CDR3 contains 15 residues. The V gene's germline CDR1 is SGHTS and CDR2 YDEGEE. Trimming stripped 2 bases from V and 2 bases from J, with 11 bases between.

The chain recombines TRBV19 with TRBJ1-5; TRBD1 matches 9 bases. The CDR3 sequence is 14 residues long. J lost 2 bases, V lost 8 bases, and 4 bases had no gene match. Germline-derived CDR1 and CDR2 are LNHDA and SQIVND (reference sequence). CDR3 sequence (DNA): TGTGCCAGTGGGGGACAGGGAGGCAATCAGCCCCAGCATTTT. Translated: CASGGQGGNQPQHF.

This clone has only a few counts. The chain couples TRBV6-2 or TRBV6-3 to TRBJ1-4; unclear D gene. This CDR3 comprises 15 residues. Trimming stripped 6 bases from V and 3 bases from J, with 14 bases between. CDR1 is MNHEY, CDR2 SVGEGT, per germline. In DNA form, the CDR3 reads TGTGCCAGCAGCCCACAGACACTCCCTAATGAAAAACTGTTTTTT. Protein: CASSPQTLPNEKLFF.

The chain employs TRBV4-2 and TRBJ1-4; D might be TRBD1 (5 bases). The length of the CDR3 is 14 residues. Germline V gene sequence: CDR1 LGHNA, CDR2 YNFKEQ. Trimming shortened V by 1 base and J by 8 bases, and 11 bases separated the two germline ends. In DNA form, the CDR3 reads TGTGCCAGCAGCCAAGCGGCAGGGTGGGAAAAACTGTTTTTT. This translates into CASSQAAGWEKLFF.

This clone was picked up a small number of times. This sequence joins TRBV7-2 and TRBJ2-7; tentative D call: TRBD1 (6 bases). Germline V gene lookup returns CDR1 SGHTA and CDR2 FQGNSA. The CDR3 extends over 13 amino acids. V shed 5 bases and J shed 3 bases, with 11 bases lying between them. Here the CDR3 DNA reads TGTGCCAGCAGCCGGGACACCTTCTACGAGCAGTACTTC. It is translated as CASSRDTFYEQYF.

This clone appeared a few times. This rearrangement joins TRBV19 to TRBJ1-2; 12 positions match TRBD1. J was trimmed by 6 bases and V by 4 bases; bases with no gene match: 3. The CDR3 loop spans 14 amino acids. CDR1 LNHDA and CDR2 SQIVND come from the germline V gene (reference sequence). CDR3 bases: TGTGCCAGTAGTACCGGGACAGGGGGCGATGGCTACACCTTC. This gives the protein CASSTGTGGDGYTF.

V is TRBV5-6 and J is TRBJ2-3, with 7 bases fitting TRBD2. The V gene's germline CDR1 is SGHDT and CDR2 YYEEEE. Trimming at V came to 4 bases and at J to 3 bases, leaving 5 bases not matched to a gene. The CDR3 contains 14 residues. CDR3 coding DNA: TGTGCCAGCAGCCGTTACGGGGGGACAGATACGCAGTATTTT. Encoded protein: CASSRYGGTDTQYF.

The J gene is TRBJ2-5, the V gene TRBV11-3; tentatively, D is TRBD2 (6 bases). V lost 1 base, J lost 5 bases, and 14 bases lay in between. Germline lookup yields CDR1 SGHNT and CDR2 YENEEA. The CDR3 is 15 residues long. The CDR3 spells CASSLVPGTRETQYF. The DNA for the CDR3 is TGTGCCAGCAGCTTAGTACCTGGGACTCGTGAGACCCAGTACTTC.

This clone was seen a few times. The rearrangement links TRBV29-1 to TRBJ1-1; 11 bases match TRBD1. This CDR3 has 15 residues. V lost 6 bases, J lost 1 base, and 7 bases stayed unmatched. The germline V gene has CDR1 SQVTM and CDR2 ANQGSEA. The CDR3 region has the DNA TGCAGCGTCTTGGGACAGGGGGGCAAGAACACTGAAGCTTTCTTT. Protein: CSVLGQGGKNTEAFF.

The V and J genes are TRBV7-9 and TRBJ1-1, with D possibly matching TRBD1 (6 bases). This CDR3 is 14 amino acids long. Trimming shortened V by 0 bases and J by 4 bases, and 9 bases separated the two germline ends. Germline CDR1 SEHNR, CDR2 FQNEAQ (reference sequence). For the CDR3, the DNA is TGTGCCAGCAGCTTAGCGGCAGGGGTCACTGAAGCTTTCTTT. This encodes CASSLAAGVTEAFF.

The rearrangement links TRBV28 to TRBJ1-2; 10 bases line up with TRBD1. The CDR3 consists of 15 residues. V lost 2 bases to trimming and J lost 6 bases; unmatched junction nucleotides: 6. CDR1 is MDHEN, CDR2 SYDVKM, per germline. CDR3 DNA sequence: TGTGCCAGCAGTTTACAGCTGACAGGGGGCCATGGCTACACCTTC. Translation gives CASSLQLTGGHGYTF.

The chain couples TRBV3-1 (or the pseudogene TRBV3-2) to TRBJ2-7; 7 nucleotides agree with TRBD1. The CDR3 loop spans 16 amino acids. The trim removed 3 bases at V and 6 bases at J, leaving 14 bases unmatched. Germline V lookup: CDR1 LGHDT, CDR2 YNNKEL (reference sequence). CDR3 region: CASSHSPSLTGAEQYF. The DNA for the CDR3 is TGTGCCAGCAGCCACTCTCCCTCACTAACAGGGGCCGAGCAGTACTTC.

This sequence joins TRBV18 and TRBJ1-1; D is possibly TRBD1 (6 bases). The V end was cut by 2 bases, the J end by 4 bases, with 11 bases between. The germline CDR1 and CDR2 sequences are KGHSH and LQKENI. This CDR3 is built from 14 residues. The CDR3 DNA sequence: TGTGCCAGCTCACCAGGGGGCGAGGGCACTGAAGCTTTCTTT. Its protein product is CASSPGGEGTEAFF. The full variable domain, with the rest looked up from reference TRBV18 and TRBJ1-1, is NAGVMQNPRHLVRRRGQEARLRCSPMKGHSHVYWYRQLPEEGLKFMVYLQKENIIDESGMPKERFSAEFPKEGPSILRIQQVVRGDSAAYFCASSPGGEGTEAFFGQGTRLTVV.

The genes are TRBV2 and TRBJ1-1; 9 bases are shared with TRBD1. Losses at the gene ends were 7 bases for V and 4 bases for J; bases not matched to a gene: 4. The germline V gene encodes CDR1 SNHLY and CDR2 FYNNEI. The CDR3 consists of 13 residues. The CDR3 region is CASTQTGGTEAFF. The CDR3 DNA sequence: TGTGCCAGCACCCAGACAGGGGGCACTGAAGCTTTCTTT. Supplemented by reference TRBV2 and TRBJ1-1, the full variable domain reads EPEVTQTPSHQVTQMGQEVILRCVPISNHLYFYWYRQILGQKVEFLVSFYNNEISEKSEIFDDQFSVERPDGSNFTLKIRSTKLEDSAMYFCASTQTGGTEAFFGQGTRLTVV.

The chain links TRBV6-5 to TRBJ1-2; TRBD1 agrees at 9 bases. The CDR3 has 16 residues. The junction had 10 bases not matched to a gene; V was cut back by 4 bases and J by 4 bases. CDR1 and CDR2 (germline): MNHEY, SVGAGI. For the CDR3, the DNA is TGTGCCAGCAGTTCTTCTAAAGCGGACAGGGGCTATGGCTACACCTTC. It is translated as CASSSSKADRGYGYTF.

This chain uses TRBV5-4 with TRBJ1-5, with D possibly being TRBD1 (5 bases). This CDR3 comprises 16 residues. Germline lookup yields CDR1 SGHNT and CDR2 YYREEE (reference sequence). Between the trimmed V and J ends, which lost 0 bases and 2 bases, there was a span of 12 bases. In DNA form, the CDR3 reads TGTGCCAGCAGCTTGGGTGGGGGAGGTCGCAATCAGCCCCAGCATTTT. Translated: CASSLGGGGRNQPQHF.

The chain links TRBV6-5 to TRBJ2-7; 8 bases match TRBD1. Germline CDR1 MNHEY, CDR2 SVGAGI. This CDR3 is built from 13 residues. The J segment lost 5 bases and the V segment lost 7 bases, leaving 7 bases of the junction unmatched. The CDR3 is CASNRDRLDEQYF. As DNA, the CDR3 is TGTGCCAGCAACCGGGACAGGCTTGACGAGCAGTACTTC.

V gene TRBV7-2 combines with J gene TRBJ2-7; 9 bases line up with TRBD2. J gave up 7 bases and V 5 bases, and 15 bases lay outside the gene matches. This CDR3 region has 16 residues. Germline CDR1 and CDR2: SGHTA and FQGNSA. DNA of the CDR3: TGTGCCAGCAGCCCTGATTGGGTTAGCGGGAGAAGTGAGCAGTACTTC. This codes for CASSPDWVSGRSEQYF.

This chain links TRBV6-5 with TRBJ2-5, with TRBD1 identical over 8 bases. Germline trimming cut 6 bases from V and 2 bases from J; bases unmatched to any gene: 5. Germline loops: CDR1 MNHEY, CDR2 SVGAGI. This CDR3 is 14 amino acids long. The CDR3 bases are TGTGCCAGCAGCCTTGACAGGGGACAAGAGACCCAGTACTTC. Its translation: CASSLDRGQETQYF.